A selection of T cell receptor beta chains follows, all from one sample in a study of somatic mutations in cytotoxic T cells in rheumatoid arthritis. The method was immunoSEQ multiplex PCR; TCRdb's version includes in-frame clones alone and lacks a portion of them. The sample includes some 17,000 clones, about 83% of them seen just once. Sequencing was performed on CD8+ T cells sorted from blood. These receptors were obtained from an adult with rheumatoid arthritis. Both conserved end residues are part of each CDR3. The D gene is left open where the match is weak.

v_call,d_call,cdr3_aa
TRBV5-4,-,CASSLKPGELFF
TRBV5-1,-,CASSLATGYYEQYF
TRBV4-1,TRBD2,CASSLRASGVYNEQFF
TRBV5-1,-,CASSYGRLSSYNEQFF
TRBV29-1,TRBD2,CSVEDGLAGTDTQYF
TRBV20-1,-,CSALAPDEQYF
TRBV9,-,CASSVNSAGHYGYTF
TRBV27,TRBD2,CASSTYYGTSGGSSYEQYF
TRBV7-2,-,CASSLDGPLDEQFF
TRBV2,TRBD1,CASSFAGTGGGDTQYF